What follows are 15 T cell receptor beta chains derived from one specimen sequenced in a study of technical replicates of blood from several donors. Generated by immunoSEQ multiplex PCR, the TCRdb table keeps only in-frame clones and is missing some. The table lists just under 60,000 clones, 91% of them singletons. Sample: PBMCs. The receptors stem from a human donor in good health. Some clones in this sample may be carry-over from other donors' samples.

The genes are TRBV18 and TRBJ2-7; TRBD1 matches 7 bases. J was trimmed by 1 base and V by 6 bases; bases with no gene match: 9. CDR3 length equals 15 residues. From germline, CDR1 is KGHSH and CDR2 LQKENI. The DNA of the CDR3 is TGTGCCAGCTCCGCACAGGGGCGCGGGTCCTACGAGCAGTACTTC. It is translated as CASSAQGRGSYEQYF.

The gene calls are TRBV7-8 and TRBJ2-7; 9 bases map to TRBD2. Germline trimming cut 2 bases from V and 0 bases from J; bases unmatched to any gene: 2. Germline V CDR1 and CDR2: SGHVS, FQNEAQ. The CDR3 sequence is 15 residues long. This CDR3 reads CASSLLAGPSYEQYF. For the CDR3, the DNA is TGTGCCAGCAGCTTACTAGCGGGGCCCTCCTACGAGCAGTACTTC.

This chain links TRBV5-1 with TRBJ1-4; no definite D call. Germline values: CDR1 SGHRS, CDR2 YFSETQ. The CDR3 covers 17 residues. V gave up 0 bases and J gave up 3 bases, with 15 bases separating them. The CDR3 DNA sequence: TGCGCCAGCAGCTTGGGGTCAGGTCCGACGCCTAATGAAAAACTGTTTTTT. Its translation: CASSLGSGPTPNEKLFF.

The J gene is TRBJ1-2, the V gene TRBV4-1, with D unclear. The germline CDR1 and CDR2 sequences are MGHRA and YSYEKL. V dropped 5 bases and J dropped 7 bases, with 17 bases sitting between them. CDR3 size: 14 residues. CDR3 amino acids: CASSIGEEVGGYTF. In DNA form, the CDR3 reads TGCGCCAGCAGCATTGGGGAGGAGGTTGGTGGCTACACCTTC.

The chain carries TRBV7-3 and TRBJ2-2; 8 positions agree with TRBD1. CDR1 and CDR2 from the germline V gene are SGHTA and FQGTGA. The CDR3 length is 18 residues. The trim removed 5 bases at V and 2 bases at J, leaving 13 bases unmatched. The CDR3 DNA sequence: TGTGCCAGCAGCCCGGACAGGGCGTCCGTAGGAAACACCGGGGAGCTGTTTTTT. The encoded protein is CASSPDRASVGNTGELFF.

CDR3 sequence reads: CASSDSGRGIYSPLHF. CDR3 nucleotide sequence: TGTGCCAGCAGTGATTCCGGCAGGGGAATTTATTCACCCCTCCACTTT. The chain has TRBV6-1 and TRBJ1-6; TRBD1 might be the D (6 bases). The CDR3 contains 16 residues. CDR1 is MNHNS and CDR2 is SASEGT in the germline V gene. The V end lost 3 bases, the J end lost 8 bases, and 17 bases lay between the germline ends.

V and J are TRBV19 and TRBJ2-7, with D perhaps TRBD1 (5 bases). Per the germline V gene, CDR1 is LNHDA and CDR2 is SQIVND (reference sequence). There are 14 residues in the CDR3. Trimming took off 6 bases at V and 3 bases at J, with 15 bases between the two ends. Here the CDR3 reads CASSKRPGYYEQYF. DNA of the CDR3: TGTGCCAGTAGCAAACGTCCAGGGTACTACGAGCAGTACTTC.

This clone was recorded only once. In DNA form, the CDR3 reads TGTGCCAGCAGCCTGCGGGGCAGCTTTGAGACCCAGTACTTC. This encodes CASSLRGSFETQYF. The chain combines TRBV9 with TRBJ2-5; a possible D gene is TRBD2 (6 bases). This CDR3 contains 14 residues. Germline CDR1 SGDLS, CDR2 YYNGEE. The V and J ends lost 4 bases and 5 bases respectively, with 15 bases between them.

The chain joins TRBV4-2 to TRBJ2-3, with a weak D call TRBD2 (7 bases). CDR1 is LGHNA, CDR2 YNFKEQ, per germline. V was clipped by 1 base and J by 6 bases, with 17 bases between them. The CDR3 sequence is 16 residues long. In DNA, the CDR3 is TGTGCCAGCAGCCAAGGAGGTGGCGGGGGCGGCGATACGCAGTATTTT. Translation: CASSQGGGGGGDTQYF.

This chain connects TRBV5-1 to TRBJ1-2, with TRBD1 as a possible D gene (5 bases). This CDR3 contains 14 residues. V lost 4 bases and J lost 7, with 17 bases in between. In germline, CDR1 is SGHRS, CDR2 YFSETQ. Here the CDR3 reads CASSAGGVYLGYTF. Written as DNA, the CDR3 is TGCGCCAGCAGCGCAGGAGGGGTTTATCTTGGCTACACCTTC. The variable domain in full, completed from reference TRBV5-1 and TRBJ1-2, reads KAGVTQTPRYLIKTRGQQVTLSCSPISGHRSVSWYQQTPGQGLQFLFEYFSETQRNKGNFPGRFSGRQFSNSRSEMNVSTLELGDSALYLCASSAGGVYLGYTFGSGTRLTVV.

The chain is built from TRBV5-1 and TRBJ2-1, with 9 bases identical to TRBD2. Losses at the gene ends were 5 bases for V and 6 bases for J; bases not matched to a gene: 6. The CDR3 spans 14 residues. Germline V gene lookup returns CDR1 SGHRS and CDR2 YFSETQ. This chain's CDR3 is CASRPSAGGNEQFF. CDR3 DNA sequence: TGCGCCAGCAGACCATCAGCGGGGGGCAATGAGCAGTTCTTC.

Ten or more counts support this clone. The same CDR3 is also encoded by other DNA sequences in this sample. CDR3 bases: TGCGCCAGCAGCGCTAGCGGGGGGTACAATGAGCAGTTCTTC. Its translation: CASSASGGYNEQFF. The gene calls are TRBV5-1 and TRBJ2-1, with 11 nucleotides matching TRBD2. V shed 4 bases and J 4 bases; nucleotides not matched to a gene: 1. Looked up from germline, CDR1 is SGHRS and CDR2 is YFSETQ. CDR3 length: 14 amino acids. The entire variable domain, with the rest obtained from reference TRBV5-1 and TRBJ2-1, is as follows: KAGVTQTPRYLIKTRGQQVTLSCSPISGHRSVSWYQQTPGQGLQFLFEYFSETQRNKGNFPGRFSGRQFSNSRSEMNVSTLELGDSALYLCASSASGGYNEQFFGPGTRLTVL.

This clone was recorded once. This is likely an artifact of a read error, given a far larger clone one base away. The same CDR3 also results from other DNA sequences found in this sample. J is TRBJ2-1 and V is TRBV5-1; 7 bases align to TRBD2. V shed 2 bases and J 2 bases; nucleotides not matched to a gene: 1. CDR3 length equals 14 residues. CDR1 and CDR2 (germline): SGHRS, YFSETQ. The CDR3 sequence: CASSLSGAYNEQFF. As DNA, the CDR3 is TGCGCCAGCAGCTTAAGCGGGGCCTACAATGAGCAGTTCTTC. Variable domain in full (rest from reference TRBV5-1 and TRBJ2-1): KAGVTQTPRYLIKTRGQQVTLSCSPISGHRSVSWYQQTPGQGLQFLFEYFSETQRNKGNFPGRFSGRQFSNSRSEMNVSTLELGDSALYLCASSLSGAYNEQFFGPGTRLTVL.

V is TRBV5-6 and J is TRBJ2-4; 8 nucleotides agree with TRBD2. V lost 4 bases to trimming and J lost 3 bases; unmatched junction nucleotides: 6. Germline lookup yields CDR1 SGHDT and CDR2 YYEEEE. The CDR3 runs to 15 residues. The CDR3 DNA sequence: TGTGCCAGCAGCAATCACGGGGGGGGCAAAAACATTCAGTACTTC. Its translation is CASSNHGGGKNIQYF.

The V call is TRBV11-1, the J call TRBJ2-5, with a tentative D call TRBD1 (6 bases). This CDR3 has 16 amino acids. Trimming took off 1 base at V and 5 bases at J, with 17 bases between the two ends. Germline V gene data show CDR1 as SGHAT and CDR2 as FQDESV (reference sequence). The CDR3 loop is CASSLGADRRRETQYF. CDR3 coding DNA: TGTGCCAGCAGCTTAGGGGCGGACAGACGAAGGGAGACCCAGTACTTC.